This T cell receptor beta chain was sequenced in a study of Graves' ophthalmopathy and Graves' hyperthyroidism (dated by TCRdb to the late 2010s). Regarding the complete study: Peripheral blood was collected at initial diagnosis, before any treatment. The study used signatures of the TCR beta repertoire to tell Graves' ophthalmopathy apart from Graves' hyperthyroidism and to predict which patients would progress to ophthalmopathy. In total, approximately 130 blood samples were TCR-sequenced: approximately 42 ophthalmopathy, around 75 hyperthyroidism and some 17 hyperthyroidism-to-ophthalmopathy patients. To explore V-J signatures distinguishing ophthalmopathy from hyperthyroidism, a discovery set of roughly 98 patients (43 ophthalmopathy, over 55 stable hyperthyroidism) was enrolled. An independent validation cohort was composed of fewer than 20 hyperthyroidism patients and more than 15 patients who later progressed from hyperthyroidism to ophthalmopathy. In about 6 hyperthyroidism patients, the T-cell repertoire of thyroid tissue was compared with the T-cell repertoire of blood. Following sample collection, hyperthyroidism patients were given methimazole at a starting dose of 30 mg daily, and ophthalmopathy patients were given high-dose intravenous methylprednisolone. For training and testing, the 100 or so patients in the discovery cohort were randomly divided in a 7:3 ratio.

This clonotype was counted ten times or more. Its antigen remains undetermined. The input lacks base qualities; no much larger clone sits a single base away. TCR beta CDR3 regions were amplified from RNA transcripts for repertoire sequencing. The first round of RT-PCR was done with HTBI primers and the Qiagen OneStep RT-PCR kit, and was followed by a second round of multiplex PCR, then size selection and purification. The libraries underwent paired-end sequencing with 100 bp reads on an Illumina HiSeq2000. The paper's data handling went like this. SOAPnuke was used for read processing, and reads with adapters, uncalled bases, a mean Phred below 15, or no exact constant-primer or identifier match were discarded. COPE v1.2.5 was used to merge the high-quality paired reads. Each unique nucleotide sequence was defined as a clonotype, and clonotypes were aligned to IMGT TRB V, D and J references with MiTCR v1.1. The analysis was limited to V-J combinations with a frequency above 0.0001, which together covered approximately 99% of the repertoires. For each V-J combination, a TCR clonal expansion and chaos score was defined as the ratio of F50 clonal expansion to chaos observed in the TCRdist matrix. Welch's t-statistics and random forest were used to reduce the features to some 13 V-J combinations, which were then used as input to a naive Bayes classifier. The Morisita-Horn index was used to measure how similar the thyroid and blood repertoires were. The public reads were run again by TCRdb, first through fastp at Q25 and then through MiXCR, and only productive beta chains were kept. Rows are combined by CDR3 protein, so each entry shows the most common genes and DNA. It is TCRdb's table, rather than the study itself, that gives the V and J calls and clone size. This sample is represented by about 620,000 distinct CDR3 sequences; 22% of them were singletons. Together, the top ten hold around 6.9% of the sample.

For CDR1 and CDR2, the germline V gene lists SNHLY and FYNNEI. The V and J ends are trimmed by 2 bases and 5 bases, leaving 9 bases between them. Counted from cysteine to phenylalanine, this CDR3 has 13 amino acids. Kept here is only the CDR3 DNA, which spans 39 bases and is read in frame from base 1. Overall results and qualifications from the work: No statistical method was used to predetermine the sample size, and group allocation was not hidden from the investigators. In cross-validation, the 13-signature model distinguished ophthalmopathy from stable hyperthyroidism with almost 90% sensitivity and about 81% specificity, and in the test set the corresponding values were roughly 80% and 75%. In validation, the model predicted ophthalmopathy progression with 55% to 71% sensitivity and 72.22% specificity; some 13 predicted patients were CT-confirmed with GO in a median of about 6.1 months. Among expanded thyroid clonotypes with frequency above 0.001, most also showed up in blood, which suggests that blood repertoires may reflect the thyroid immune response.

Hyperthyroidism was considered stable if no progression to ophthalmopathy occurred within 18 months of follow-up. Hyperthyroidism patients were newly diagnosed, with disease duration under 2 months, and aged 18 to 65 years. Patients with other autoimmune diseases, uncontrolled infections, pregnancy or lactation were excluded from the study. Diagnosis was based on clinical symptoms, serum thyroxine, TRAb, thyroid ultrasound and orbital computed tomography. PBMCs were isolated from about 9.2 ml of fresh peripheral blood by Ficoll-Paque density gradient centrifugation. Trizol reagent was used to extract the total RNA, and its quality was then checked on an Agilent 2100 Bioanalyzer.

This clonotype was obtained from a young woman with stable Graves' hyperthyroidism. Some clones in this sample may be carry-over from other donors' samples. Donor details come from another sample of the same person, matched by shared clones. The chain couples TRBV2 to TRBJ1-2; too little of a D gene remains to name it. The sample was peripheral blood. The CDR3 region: CASSERQVYGYTF. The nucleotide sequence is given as TGTGCCAGCAGTGAACGTCAGGTTTATGGCTACACCTTC.